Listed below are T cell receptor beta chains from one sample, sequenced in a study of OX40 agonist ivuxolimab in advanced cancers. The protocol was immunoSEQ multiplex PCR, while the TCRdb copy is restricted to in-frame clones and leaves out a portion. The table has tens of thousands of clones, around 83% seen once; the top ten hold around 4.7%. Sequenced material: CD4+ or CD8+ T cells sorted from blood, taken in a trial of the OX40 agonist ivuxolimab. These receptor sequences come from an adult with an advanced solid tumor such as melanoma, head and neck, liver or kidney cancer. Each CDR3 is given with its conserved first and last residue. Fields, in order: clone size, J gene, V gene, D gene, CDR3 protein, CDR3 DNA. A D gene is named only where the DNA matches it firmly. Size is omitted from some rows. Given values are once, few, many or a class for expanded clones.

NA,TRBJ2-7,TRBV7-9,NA,CASSTKGGTEQYF,TGTGCCAGCAGCACAAAGGGTGGGACCGAGCAGTACTTC
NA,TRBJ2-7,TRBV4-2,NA,CASSLGLRGYEQYF,TGTGCCAGCAGCTTGGGCCTCAGGGGATACGAGCAGTACTTC
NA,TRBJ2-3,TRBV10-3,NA,CAISAAGASTDTQYF,TGTGCCATCAGCGCGGCCGGGGCTAGCACAGATACGCAGTATTTT
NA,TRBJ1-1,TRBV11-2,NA,CASSSRGNTEAFF,TGTGCCAGCAGCTCTAGGGGGAACACTGAAGCTTTCTTT
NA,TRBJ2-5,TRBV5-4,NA,CASSLGLGGEETQYF,TGTGCCAGCAGCTTGGGTCTGGGGGGTGAGGAGACCCAGTACTTC
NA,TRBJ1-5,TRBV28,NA,CASSPHLGDTNQPQHF,TGTGCCAGCAGCCCCCATCTTGGGGATACCAATCAGCCCCAGCATTTT
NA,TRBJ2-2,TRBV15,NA,CATSRSIGAGELFF,TGTGCCACCAGCCGCAGCATAGGCGCCGGGGAGCTGTTTTTT
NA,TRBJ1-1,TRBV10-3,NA,CASGLNTEAFF,TGTGCCAGCGGACTCAACACTGAAGCTTTCTTT
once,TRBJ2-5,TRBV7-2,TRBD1,CASSRDRRQTQYF,TGTGCCAGCAGCCGGGACAGGAGGCAGACCCAGTACTTC
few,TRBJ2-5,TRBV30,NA,CAWAPGIGAPQETQYF,TGTGCCTGGGCCCCTGGGATTGGGGCGCCCCAAGAGACCCAGTACTTC
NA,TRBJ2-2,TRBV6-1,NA,CASSPGATGELFF,TGTGCCAGCAGTCCCGGGGCGACCGGGGAGCTGTTTTTT
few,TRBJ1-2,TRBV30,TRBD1,CAWFIGTGYGYTF,TGTGCCTGGTTTATCGGGACAGGCTATGGCTACACCTTC
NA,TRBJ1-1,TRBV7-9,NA,CASSPSQGEAFF,TGTGCCAGCAGCCCCTCCCAGGGTGAAGCTTTCTTT
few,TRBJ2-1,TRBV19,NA,CASSMRPTSYNEQFF,TGTGCCAGTAGTATGCGGCCTACATCCTACAATGAGCAGTTCTTC
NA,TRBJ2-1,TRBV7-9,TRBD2,CASSSAGAHEQFF,TGTGCCAGCAGCTCAGCGGGAGCCCATGAGCAGTTCTTC
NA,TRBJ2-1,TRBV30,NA,CAWSYGRDEQFF,TGTGCCTGGAGTTATGGGCGGGATGAGCAGTTCTTC
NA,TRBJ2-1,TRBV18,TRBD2,CASSPPSGEYNEQFF,TGTGCCAGCTCACCACCGAGCGGGGAGTACAATGAGCAGTTCTTC
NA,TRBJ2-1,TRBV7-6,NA,CASSLYGFSSYNEQFF,TGTGCCAGCAGCTTGTACGGGTTTAGCTCCTACAATGAGCAGTTCTTC
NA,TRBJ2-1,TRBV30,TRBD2,CASWTRSYNEQFF,TGTGCCTCCTGGACTAGGAGTTACAATGAGCAGTTCTTC
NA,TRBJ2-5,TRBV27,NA,CASRSLGGGETQYF,TGTGCCAGCAGATCCTTGGGAGGGGGGGAGACCCAGTACTTC
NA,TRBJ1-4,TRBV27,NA,CASSSYTGAINEKLFF,TGTGCCAGCAGCTCCTACACCGGGGCGATTAATGAAAAACTGTTTTTT
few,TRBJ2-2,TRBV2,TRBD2,CASSGLATNTGELFF,TGTGCCAGCAGCGGACTAGCGACGAACACCGGGGAGCTGTTTTTT
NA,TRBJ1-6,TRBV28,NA,CASSLAESPLHF,TGTGCCAGCAGTTTAGCGGAATCACCCCTCCACTTT
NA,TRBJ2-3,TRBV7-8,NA,CASGAGGTDTQYF,TGTGCCAGCGGGGCCGGAGGTACAGATACGCAGTATTTT
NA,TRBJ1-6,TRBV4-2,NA,CASSQEHQNNSPLHF,TGTGCCAGCAGCCAAGAGCACCAAAATAATTCACCCCTCCACTTT
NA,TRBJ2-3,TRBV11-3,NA,CASCQPGTQYF,TGTGCCAGCTGCCAGCCTGGTACGCAGTATTTT
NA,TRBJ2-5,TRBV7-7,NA,CASSLADGGETQYF,TGTGCTAGCAGCTTAGCTGATGGGGGGGAGACCCAGTACTTC
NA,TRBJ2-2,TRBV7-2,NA,CASSSPKQSNTGELFF,TGTGCCAGCAGCTCTCCGAAACAGTCGAACACCGGGGAGCTGTTTTTT
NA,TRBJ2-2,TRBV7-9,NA,CASSDREGVGELFF,TGTGCCAGCAGCGATCGGGAAGGGGTCGGGGAGCTGTTTTTT
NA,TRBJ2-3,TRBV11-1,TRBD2,CASSMGLRDTQYF,TGTGCCAGCAGCATGGGACTAAGAGATACGCAGTATTTT
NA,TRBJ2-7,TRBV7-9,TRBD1,CASSPGTGGSYEQYF,TGTGCCAGCAGCCCCGGGACAGGGGGTTCCTACGAGCAGTACTTC
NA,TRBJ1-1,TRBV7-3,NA,CASSPQGNRPSEAFF,TGTGCCAGCAGCCCCCAAGGGAACAGACCAAGTGAAGCTTTCTTT
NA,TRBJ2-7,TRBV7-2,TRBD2,CASSPPGGAGGLYF,TGTGCCAGCAGCCCCCCAGGAGGGGCGGGAGGTCTTTACTTC
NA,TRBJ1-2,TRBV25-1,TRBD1,CASRATGIYGYTF,TGTGCCAGCAGGGCGACAGGGATCTATGGCTACACCTTC
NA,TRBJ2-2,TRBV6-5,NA,CASSIILAGELFF,TGTGCCAGCAGTATTATTTTGGCCGGGGAGCTGTTTTTT
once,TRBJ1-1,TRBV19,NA,CASSKGGFGYTEAFF,TGTGCCAGTAGTAAAGGGGGTTTCGGGTACACTGAAGCTTTCTTT
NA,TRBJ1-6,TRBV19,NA,CASEGELNSPLHF,TGTGCCAGTGAGGGGGAGTTGAATTCACCCCTCCACTTT
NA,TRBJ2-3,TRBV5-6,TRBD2,CASSLLREFYTDTQYF,TGTGCCAGCAGCTTGCTGCGGGAGTTCTACACAGATACGCAGTATTTT
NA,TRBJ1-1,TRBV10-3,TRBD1,CAIGEQGTEAFF,TGTGCCATCGGGGAACAGGGGACTGAAGCTTTCTTT
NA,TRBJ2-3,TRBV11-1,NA,CASSFGTPDTQYF,TGTGCCAGCAGCTTTGGCACCCCCGATACGCAGTATTTT
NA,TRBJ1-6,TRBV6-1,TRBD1,CATRTGQQSPLHF,TGTGCCACTCGGACAGGGCAGCAGTCACCCCTCCACTTT
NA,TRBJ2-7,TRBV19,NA,CASSLTGNEQYF,TGTGCCAGTAGTCTAACAGGGAACGAGCAGTACTTC
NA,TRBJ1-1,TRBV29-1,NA,CSVGPGDPTEAFF,TGCAGCGTCGGACCGGGCGACCCGACTGAAGCTTTCTTT
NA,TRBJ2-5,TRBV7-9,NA,CASSPQLQETQYF,TGTGCCAGCAGCCCACAGCTCCAAGAGACCCAGTACTTC
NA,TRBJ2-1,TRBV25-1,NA,CATAGAVGEQFF,TGTGCCACTGCGGGTGCGGTCGGTGAGCAGTTCTTC
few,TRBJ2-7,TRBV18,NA,CASSPPGSSYEQYF,TGTGCCAGCTCACCACCGGGTTCGTCCTACGAGCAGTACTTC
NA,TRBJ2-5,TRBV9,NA,CASSVGAGGRGETQYF,TGTGCCAGCAGCGTAGGGGCAGGGGGGCGTGGAGAGACCCAGTACTTC
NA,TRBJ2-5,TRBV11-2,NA,CASSQSMWETQYF,TGTGCCAGCAGCCAGTCGATGTGGGAGACCCAGTACTTC